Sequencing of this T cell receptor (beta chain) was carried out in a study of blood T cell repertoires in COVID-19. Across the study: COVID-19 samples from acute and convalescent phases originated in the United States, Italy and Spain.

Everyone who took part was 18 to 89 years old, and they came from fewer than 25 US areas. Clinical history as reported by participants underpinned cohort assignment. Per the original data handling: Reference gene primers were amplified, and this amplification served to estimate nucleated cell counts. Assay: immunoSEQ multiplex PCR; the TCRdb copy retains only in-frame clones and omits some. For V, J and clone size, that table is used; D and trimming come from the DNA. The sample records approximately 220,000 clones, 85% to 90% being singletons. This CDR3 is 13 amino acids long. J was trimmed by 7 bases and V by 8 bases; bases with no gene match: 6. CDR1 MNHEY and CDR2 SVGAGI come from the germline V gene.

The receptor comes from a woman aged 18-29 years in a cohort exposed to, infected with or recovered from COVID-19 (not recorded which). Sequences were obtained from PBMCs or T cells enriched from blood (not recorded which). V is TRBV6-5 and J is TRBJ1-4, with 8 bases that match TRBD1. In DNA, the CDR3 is TGTGCCAGCGTTGACAGGGGAGGTGAAAAACTGTTTTTT. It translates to CASVDRGGEKLFF.